What follows are 14 T cell receptor beta chains derived from one specimen sequenced in a study of T cell repertoires in cytomegalovirus infection. Each CDR3 protein is one row after TCRdb ran MiXCR on the reads. The sample holds around 430,000 distinct CDR3 sequences, approximately 40% seen once. Their target antigens are unknown. This specimen consisted of cultured PBMCs, obtained from culture after CMV antigen stimulation. The receptor set was obtained from a human donor in good health (CMV status not recorded). Some clones in this sample may be carry-over from other donors' samples.

The chain employs TRBV5-4 and TRBJ1-6; D not certain. The CDR3 length is 14 residues. Trimming removed 5 bases at V and 11 bases at J, with 17 bases between. Germline lookup yields CDR1 SGHNT and CDR2 YYREEE (reference sequence). The CDR3 here is CASRTQAVRAPLHF. The DNA of the CDR3 is TGTGCCAGCAGAACTCAGGCGGTGAGGGCACCCCTCCACTTT.

This clonotype was counted only a few times. The gene calls are TRBV6-5 and TRBJ2-5; D perhaps matches TRBD2 (6 bases). The CDR3 is made up of 15 amino acids. Trimming pared 4 bases from V and 5 bases from J, leaving 17 bases between. The germline V gene has CDR1 MNHEY and CDR2 SVGAGI. CDR3 loop: CASSSPGLRGETQYF. In DNA, the CDR3 is TGTGCCAGCAGTTCTCCGGGACTCCGGGGGGAGACCCAGTACTTC.

The V and J genes are TRBV15 and TRBJ2-3, with a possible D match to TRBD1 (5 bases). The CDR3 contains 14 residues. Germline CDR1 and CDR2: LNHNV and YYDKDF (reference sequence). V dropped 0 bases and J dropped 6 bases, with 10 bases sitting between them. The CDR3 DNA sequence: TGTGCCACCAGCAGAGATAGGGGTGTCGATACGCAGTATTTT. Amino acids: CATSRDRGVDTQYF.

This clonotype turned up a few times. This chain links TRBV7-2 with TRBJ2-5; 7 nucleotides match TRBD1. Losses at the gene ends were 3 bases for V and 1 base for J; bases not matched to a gene: 5. This CDR3 contains 15 residues. Germline V gene sequence: CDR1 SGHTA, CDR2 FQGNSA. CDR3: CASSFQRGLQETQYF. CDR3 sequence (DNA): TGTGCCAGCAGCTTCCAAAGGGGGCTCCAAGAGACCCAGTACTTC.

This chain uses TRBV6-1 with TRBJ2-5, with 8 bases that match TRBD2. The CDR3 has 14 residues. V lost 4 bases to trimming and J lost 5 bases; unmatched junction nucleotides: 6. Germline loops: CDR1 MNHNS, CDR2 SASEGT. This CDR3 is CASSAPGGPETQYF. The CDR3 region has the DNA TGTGCCAGCAGTGCTCCGGGGGGGCCTGAGACCCAGTACTTC.

Only a few counts were recorded for this clonotype. The genes are TRBV5-4 and TRBJ2-3; 8 nucleotides align to TRBD2. Germline CDR1 and CDR2: SGHNT and YYREEE (reference sequence). With V trimmed by 5 bases and J by 12 bases, 14 bases remained unmatched. CDR3 length: 14 residues. This CDR3 reads CASRLTSDPGAQYF. In DNA, the CDR3 is TGTGCCAGCAGATTGACTAGCGACCCAGGGGCCCAGTATTTT.

For the CDR3, the DNA is TGTGCCAGCTCTCCAGTGACCTCCCGGGGGACCTACGAGCAGTACTTC. It translates to CASSPVTSRGTYEQYF. The rearrangement uses TRBV18 and TRBJ2-7, with D maybe TRBD2 (6 bases). Germline loops: CDR1 KGHSH, CDR2 LQKENI. CDR3 size: 16 residues. V was pared by 6 bases and J by 2 bases, with 20 bases between.

This chain joins TRBV20-1 and TRBJ2-5; the D gene is possibly TRBD1 (6 bases). This CDR3 spans 13 amino acids. V was cut by 3 bases and J by 1 base, with 9 bases left in between. Germline CDR1 reads DFQATT; CDR2 reads SNEGSKA (reference sequence). CDR3 in amino acids: CSASRGAQETQYF. The DNA of the CDR3 is TGCAGTGCTAGCAGGGGTGCCCAAGAGACCCAGTACTTC.

CDR3 in amino acids: CSVRAGTLQETQYF. DNA for the CDR3: TGCAGCGTGAGGGCCGGGACGTTACAAGAGACCCAGTACTTC. This chain uses TRBV29-1 with TRBJ2-5, with D possibly called TRBD1 or TRBD2 (5 bases each). Germline V gene lookup returns CDR1 SQVTM and CDR2 ANQGSEA. The CDR3 has 14 residues. Trimming stripped 6 bases from V and 2 bases from J, with 16 bases between.

The V and J genes are TRBV2 and TRBJ1-5; D call uncertain. Deletions cut 6 bases from V and 4 bases from J, with 10 bases between. The CDR3 extends over 13 amino acids. CDR1 and CDR2 (germline): SNHLY, FYNNEI. The chain's CDR3 is CASRADLNQPQHF. The CDR3 DNA follows: TGTGCCAGCAGGGCGGACCTGAATCAGCCCCAGCATTTT.

The chain has TRBV2 and TRBJ1-1, with D unresolved. CDR3 length equals 13 residues. The ends were cut back, 4 bases at V and 4 bases at J, with 10 bases in the middle. The V gene's germline CDR1 is SNHLY and CDR2 FYNNEI. The CDR3 DNA reads as TGTGCCAGCAGTGTTGGGAGCGGCACTGAAGCTTTCTTT. This sequence encodes CASSVGSGTEAFF.

This clonotype has only a few counts. The chain joins TRBV6-5 to TRBJ1-6; D might be TRBD1 (5 bases). Trimming shortened V by 6 bases and J by 0 bases, and 12 bases separated the two germline ends. CDR1 and CDR2 from the germline V gene are MNHEY and SVGAGI. The CDR3 is 16 residues long. In DNA form, the CDR3 reads TGTGCCAGCAGCAGAGGGGCGAGCTCCTATAATTCACCCCTCCACTTT. It translates to CASSRGASSYNSPLHF.

There are many counts of this clonotype. J is TRBJ2-3 and V is TRBV7-2, with TRBD2 matching 7 bases. The germline V gene has CDR1 SGHTA and CDR2 FQGNSA. V trimming: 5 bases; J trimming: 3 bases; junction bases outside the gene matches: 8. The CDR3 covers 15 residues. The CDR3 is CASSPGGGSTDTQYF. Written as DNA, the CDR3 is TGTGCCAGCAGCCCCGGTGGCGGGAGTACAGATACGCAGTATTTT.

The rearrangement links TRBV7-9 to TRBJ2-7; D not certain. CDR3 length: 12 residues. Per the germline V gene, CDR1 is SEHNR and CDR2 is FQNEAQ (reference sequence). Between the trimmed V and J ends, which lost 1 base and 7 bases, there was a span of 8 bases. CDR3 amino acids: CASSLVQWEQYF. CDR3 nucleotide sequence: TGTGCCAGCAGCTTAGTTCAGTGGGAGCAGTACTTC.